This T cell receptor (beta chain) was profiled in a study of cytomegalovirus exposure and HLA in healthy donors. Whole-study results and caveats: The authors later found HLA-associated TCR beta chains more clonally expanded than equally common others. HLA-A and HLA-B allele assignments for most subjects were reportedly predicted accurately using TCR beta sequences.

Amplification used 60 Vbeta primers and 13 Jbeta primers. The method was immunoSEQ multiplex PCR; TCRdb's version includes in-frame clones alone and lacks a portion of them. The data contain roughly 130,000 clones, roughly 80% of them singletons. Details on this clone: Antigen: not known.

V was shortened by 3 bases and J by 1 base, with 14 bases between the two germline ends. Germline values: CDR1 LNHDA, CDR2 SQIVND (reference sequence). CDR3 size: 16 residues. The sample taken for sequencing was PBMCs. The chain uses TRBV19 and TRBJ2-3, with D possibly matching TRBD2 (6 bases). The source is a male donor in good health and CMV-seropositive. DNA for the CDR3: TGTGCCAGTAGTATGGGGAGCGGGCTTGGCACAGATACGCAGTATTTT. This gives the protein CASSMGSGLGTDTQYF.